Reported below is one T cell receptor (beta chain). The sample belongs to a study of control samples from healthy donors and cancer patients. Only in-frame clones appear in the TCRdb table, and some are missing; sequencing was by immunoSEQ multiplex PCR. This table holds approximately 90,000 clones, around 85% found once. Germline CDR1 and CDR2: SNHLY and FYNNEI. The CDR3 length is 15 residues. The J segment lost 2 bases and the V segment lost 6 bases, leaving 7 bases of the junction unmatched. Input material: PBMCs. This sequence joins TRBV2 and TRBJ1-5, with 7 bases aligning to TRBD1. The receptor's source is a man aged 65 to 85 with lung cancer. CDR3 sequence (DNA): TGTGCCAGCAGGAAGGGGGCTCGAGGCAATCAGCCCCAGCATTTT. This encodes CASRKGARGNQPQHF.